The present T cell receptor beta chain was sequenced within a study of blood T cell repertoires in COVID-19. Study-wide background: PBMCs, B-cell-depleted T cells, or T cells were the source of the cDNA or gDNA that made up the material.

Researchers sorted participants into cohorts using their self-reported clinical history. Either two negative PCRs, clearance, or symptom resolution qualified Cohort 3 donors as recovered. Using immunoSEQ multiplex PCR, the repertoire was profiled, and TCRdb retains in-frame clones only, with some absent. Here the sample spans about 230,000 clones, roughly 80% being singletons. V dropped 5 bases and J dropped 9 bases, with 14 bases sitting between them. Germline V CDR1 and CDR2: SEHNR, FQNEAQ (reference sequence). This CDR3 is 14 amino acids long. Input material: PBMCs or T cells enriched from blood (not recorded which). The gene calls are TRBV7-9 and TRBJ1-6; D not certain. The source is a man aged 55 to 70 who had recovered from COVID-19. The CDR3 protein is CASSPEGTPSPLHF. In DNA form, the CDR3 reads TGTGCCAGCAGCCCAGAGGGCACTCCTTCACCCCTCCACTTT.